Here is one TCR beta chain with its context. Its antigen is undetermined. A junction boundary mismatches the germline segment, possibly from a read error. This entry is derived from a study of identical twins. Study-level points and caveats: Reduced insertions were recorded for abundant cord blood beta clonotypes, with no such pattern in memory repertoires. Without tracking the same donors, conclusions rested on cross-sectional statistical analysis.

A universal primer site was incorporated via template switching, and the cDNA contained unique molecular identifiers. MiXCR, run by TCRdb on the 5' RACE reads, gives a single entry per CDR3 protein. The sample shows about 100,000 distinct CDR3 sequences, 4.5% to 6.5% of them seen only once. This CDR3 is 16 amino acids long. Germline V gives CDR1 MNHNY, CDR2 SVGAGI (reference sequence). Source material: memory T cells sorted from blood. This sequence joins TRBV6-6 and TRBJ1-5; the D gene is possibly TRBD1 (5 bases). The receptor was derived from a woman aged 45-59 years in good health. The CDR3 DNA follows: TGTGCCAGCAGTTACTCGGGGGGGAATAGCGATCAGCCCCAGCATTTT. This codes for CASSYSGGNSDQPQHF.